The clone carrying this TCR beta chain was observed many times. Its specificity is not known. The data stem from a study of cytomegalovirus exposure and HLA in healthy donors. Study-wide background: In a later analysis, it was reported that the roughly 120 validation repertoires had been produced on the same platform as the roughly 610 repertoires belonging to the first cohort. The study, taken as a whole, reports: The study designated 150 or so TCR beta chains cytomegalovirus-associated. Subsequent analysis found a tendency for first-cohort TCR clusters to co-occur within the 100 to 150 validation repertoires.

TCRdb keeps only in-frame clones here, not all; method: immunoSEQ multiplex PCR. The data show about 220,000 clones, around nine tenths seen once. The germline V gene encodes CDR1 SGDLS and CDR2 YYNGEE. V lost 4 bases and J lost 5; bases outside the gene matches: 4. CDR3 length: 15 residues. Sequencing was performed on PBMCs. The source of this sequence is a woman aged 18-30 years in good health and CMV-seronegative. The chain links TRBV9 to TRBJ2-1; TRBD2 matches 12 bases. CDR3 loop: CASSSRTSGNNEQFF. The CDR3 DNA follows: TGTGCCAGCAGCTCCAGGACTAGCGGGAACAATGAGCAGTTCTTC.